Listed below are T cell receptor beta chains from one sample, sequenced in a study of shared clonotypes between healthy human individuals. TCRdb's copy holds only in-frame clones and misses some; the assay was immunoSEQ multiplex PCR. This table holds 850,000 to 1,200,000 clones, about 77% found once. Sequenced: memory CD4+ T cells sorted from blood. These receptors came from a man younger than 30 in good health. CDR3s include the opening cysteine and the closing phenylalanine or tryptophan. D genes are given only for firm matches.

v_gene: TRBV9
len: 14
d_gene: .
j_gene: TRBJ2-1
CDR3aa: CASSFPGSDNEQFF

v_gene: TRBV30
len: 14
d_gene: .
j_gene: TRBJ2-7
CDR3aa: CAWSDGGGSYEQYF

v_gene: TRBV7-2
len: 15
d_gene: TRBD1
j_gene: TRBJ1-2
CDR3aa: CASSKTQGASYGYTF

v_gene: TRBV30
len: 11
d_gene: .
j_gene: TRBJ1-2
CDR3aa: CAWKTGGLYTF

v_gene: TRBV5-1
len: 13
d_gene: .
j_gene: TRBJ2-5
CDR3aa: CASSLDRVETQYF

v_gene: TRBV7-2
len: 16
d_gene: .
j_gene: TRBJ1-2
CDR3aa: CASSPRPNWINYGYTF

v_gene: TRBV18
len: 16
d_gene: .
j_gene: TRBJ2-7
CDR3aa: CASSPASQGSSYEQYF

v_gene: TRBV7-2
len: 16
d_gene: TRBD1
j_gene: TRBJ1-4
CDR3aa: CASSLTRTGSFEKLFF

v_gene: TRBV30
len: 18
d_gene: TRBD1
j_gene: TRBJ1-5
CDR3aa: CAWRAGTGGFYSNQPQHF

v_gene: TRBV5-4
len: 14
d_gene: TRBD1
j_gene: TRBJ2-5
CDR3aa: CASSSKTGQETQYF

v_gene: TRBV9
len: 17
d_gene: TRBD2
j_gene: TRBJ2-3
CDR3aa: CASSVGISGNQADTQYF

v_gene: TRBV5-1
len: 12
d_gene: .
j_gene: TRBJ1-4
CDR3aa: CASRVSNEKLFF

v_gene: TRBV6-5
len: 13
d_gene: TRBD2
j_gene: TRBJ2-7
CDR3aa: CASRYIAGYEQYF

v_gene: TRBV15
len: 13
d_gene: TRBD2
j_gene: TRBJ2-5
CDR3aa: CATSISGVETQYF

v_gene: TRBV18
len: 14
d_gene: .
j_gene: TRBJ1-3
CDR3aa: CASLQGSSGNTIYF

v_gene: TRBV5-1
len: 16
d_gene: .
j_gene: TRBJ2-5
CDR3aa: CASSLDAGTQQETQYF

v_gene: TRBV4-1
len: 14
d_gene: .
j_gene: TRBJ2-4
CDR3aa: CASSPPGAKNIQYF

v_gene: TRBV4-1
len: 13
d_gene: .
j_gene: TRBJ2-4
CDR3aa: CASSPTVKNIQYF

v_gene: TRBV10-3
len: 13
d_gene: TRBD2
j_gene: TRBJ2-3
CDR3aa: CAITPTGGDTQYF

v_gene: TRBV7-3
len: 17
d_gene: TRBD2
j_gene: TRBJ2-3
CDR3aa: CASSLNPSGGRTDTQYF

v_gene: TRBV10-3
len: 18
d_gene: TRBD1
j_gene: TRBJ1-4
CDR3aa: CAISGRQGVPGTNEKLFF

v_gene: TRBV30
len: 12
d_gene: .
j_gene: TRBJ2-2
CDR3aa: CAWSVSPGELFF

v_gene: TRBV18
len: 16
d_gene: TRBD1
j_gene: TRBJ2-2
CDR3aa: CASSPVQGANTGELFF

v_gene: TRBV5-1
len: 14
d_gene: .
j_gene: TRBJ1-1
CDR3aa: CASSSQGMNTEAFF

v_gene: TRBV15
len: 15
d_gene: .
j_gene: TRBJ2-5
CDR3aa: CATSRVVTIQETQYF

v_gene: TRBV7-2
len: 14
d_gene: .
j_gene: TRBJ2-2
CDR3aa: CASSLSWNTGELFF

v_gene: TRBV7-9
len: 14
d_gene: .
j_gene: TRBJ1-5
CDR3aa: CASSPVGDDKPQHF

v_gene: TRBV6-6
len: 15
d_gene: TRBD1
j_gene: TRBJ1-1
CDR3aa: CASTPEWTGVAEAFF

v_gene: TRBV2
len: 15
d_gene: TRBD1
j_gene: TRBJ1-2
CDR3aa: CASSYWGQGANGYTF

v_gene: TRBV7-6
len: 16
d_gene: .
j_gene: TRBJ1-1
CDR3aa: CASSLASWGDSGEAFF

v_gene: TRBV6-1
len: 14
d_gene: .
j_gene: TRBJ1-1
CDR3aa: CASSRTEMNTEAFF

v_gene: TRBV2
len: 12
d_gene: .
j_gene: TRBJ1-6
CDR3aa: CASSNQYSALHF

v_gene: TRBV18
len: 13
d_gene: .
j_gene: TRBJ1-3
CDR3aa: CASSPPQAPTIYF

v_gene: TRBV5-1
len: 14
d_gene: .
j_gene: TRBJ2-2
CDR3aa: CASSLDRAAGELFF

v_gene: TRBV29-1
len: 13
d_gene: .
j_gene: TRBJ2-5
CDR3aa: CSFSGGFRQTQYF

v_gene: TRBV4-3
len: 18
d_gene: TRBD2
j_gene: TRBJ2-2
CDR3aa: CASSQRLAGGANTGELFF

v_gene: TRBV9
len: 17
d_gene: TRBD2
j_gene: TRBJ2-3
CDR3aa: CASSAQTSGSGTDTQYF

v_gene: TRBV2
len: 14
d_gene: .
j_gene: TRBJ2-3
CDR3aa: CASLSRLNTDTQYF

v_gene: TRBV27
len: 14
d_gene: TRBD1
j_gene: TRBJ2-5
CDR3aa: CASSWGQGSETQYF

v_gene: TRBV6-1
len: 15
d_gene: .
j_gene: TRBJ2-5
CDR3aa: CASTRVWGMRETQYF

v_gene: TRBV7-9
len: 12
d_gene: .
j_gene: TRBJ2-7
CDR3aa: CASSFPGREQYF

v_gene: TRBV30
len: 16
d_gene: .
j_gene: TRBJ1-5
CDR3aa: CAWSVVAAGGNQPQHF

v_gene: TRBV18
len: 15
d_gene: .
j_gene: TRBJ1-1
CDR3aa: CASSPPSRENTEAFF

v_gene: TRBV5-1
len: 15
d_gene: .
j_gene: TRBJ2-7
CDR3aa: CASSFGQGGAYEQYF

v_gene: TRBV6-1
len: 15
d_gene: TRBD1
j_gene: TRBJ2-7
CDR3aa: CASKREGQDLYEQYF

v_gene: TRBV6-1
len: 13
d_gene: .
j_gene: TRBJ1-1
CDR3aa: CASSVQENTEAFF

v_gene: TRBV27
len: 13
d_gene: TRBD1
j_gene: TRBJ2-7
CDR3aa: CASSLGRGHEQYF